This TCR beta chain comes out of a study of blood T cell repertoires in COVID-19. Study context: The United States, Italy and Spain supplied acute and convalescent COVID-19 samples.

Trimming took 0 bases from V and 3 from J; bases not matched to a gene: 7. The CDR3 sequence is 16 residues long. Germline V gene data show CDR1 as SGHTS and CDR2 as YDEGEE. In the authors' workflow: By means of reference gene primer amplification, nucleated cell counts were estimated. Profiling relied on immunoSEQ multiplex PCR, and the TCRdb table lists in-frame clones only, not all of them. V, J and clone size were drawn from that table, and D and trimming were deduced from the DNA. Of 100,000 to 130,000 clones listed, around 83% are singletons. The rearrangement uses TRBV5-8 and TRBJ1-2, with TRBD1 matching 8 bases. This sequence was found in a man between 65 and 85 years old with acute or convalescent COVID-19. The specimen sequenced was peripheral blood. CDR3 sequence: CASSLAGGGIYYGYTF. As DNA, the CDR3 is TGTGCCAGCAGCTTGGCAGGGGGCGGTATCTACTATGGCTACACCTTC.